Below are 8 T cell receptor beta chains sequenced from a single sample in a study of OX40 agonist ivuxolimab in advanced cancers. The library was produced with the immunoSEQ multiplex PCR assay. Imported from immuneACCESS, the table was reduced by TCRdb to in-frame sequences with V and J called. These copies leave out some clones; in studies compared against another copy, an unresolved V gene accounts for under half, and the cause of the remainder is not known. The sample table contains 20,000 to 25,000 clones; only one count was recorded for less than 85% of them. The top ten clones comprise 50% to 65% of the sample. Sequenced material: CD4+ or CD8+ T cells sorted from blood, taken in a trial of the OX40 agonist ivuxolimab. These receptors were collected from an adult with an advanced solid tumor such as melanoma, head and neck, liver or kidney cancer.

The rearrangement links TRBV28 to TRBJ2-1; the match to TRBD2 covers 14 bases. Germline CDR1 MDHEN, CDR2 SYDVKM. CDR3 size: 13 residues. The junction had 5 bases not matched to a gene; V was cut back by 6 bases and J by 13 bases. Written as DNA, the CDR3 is TGTGCCAGCAGCTCCGGACTAGCGGGGGGCCAGTTCTTC. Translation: CASSSGLAGGQFF.

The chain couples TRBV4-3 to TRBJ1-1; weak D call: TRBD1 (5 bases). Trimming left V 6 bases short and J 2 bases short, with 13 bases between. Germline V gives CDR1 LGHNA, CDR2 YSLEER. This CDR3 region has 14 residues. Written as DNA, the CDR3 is TGCGCCAGCAGGGGTGGACGGGACAACACTGAAGCTTTCTTT. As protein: CASRGGRDNTEAFF.

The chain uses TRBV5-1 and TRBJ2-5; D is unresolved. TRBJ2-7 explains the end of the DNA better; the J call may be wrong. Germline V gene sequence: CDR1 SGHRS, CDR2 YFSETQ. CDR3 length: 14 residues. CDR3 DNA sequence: TGCGCCAGCAGCCCCCAGGTGAGCTCCTACGAGCAGTACTTC. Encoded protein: CASSPQVSSYEQYF.

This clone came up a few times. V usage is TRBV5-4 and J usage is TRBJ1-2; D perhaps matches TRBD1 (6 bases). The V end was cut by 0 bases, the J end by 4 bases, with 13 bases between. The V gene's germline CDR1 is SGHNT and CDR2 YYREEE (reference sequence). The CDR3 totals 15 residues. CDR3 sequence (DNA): TGTGCCAGCAGCTTGGAGGTGGGGGCCGGCTATGGCTACACCTTC. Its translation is CASSLEVGAGYGYTF.

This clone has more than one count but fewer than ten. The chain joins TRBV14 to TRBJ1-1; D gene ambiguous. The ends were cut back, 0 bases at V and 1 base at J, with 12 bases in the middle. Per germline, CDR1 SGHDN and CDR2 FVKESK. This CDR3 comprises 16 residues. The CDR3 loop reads CASSQEVGMANTEAFF. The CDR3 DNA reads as TGTGCCAGCAGCCAAGAAGTAGGGATGGCGAACACTGAAGCTTTCTTT.

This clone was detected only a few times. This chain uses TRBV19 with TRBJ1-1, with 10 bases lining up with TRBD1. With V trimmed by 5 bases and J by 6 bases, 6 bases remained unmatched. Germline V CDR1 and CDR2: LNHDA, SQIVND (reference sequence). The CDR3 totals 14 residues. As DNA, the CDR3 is TGTGCCAGTAGTCCCGGACAGGGGGTCCCTGAAGCTTTCTTT. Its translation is CASSPGQGVPEAFF.

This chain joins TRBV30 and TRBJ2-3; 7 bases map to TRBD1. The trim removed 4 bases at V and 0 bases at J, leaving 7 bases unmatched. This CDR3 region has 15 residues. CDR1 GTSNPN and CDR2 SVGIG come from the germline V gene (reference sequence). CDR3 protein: CAWNQGGKSTDTQYF. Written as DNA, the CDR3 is TGTGCCTGGAACCAAGGGGGCAAGAGCACAGATACGCAGTATTTT.

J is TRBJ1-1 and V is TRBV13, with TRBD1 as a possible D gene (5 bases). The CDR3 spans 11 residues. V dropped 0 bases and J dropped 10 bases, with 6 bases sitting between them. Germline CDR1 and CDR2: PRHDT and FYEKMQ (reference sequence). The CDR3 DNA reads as TGTGCCAGCAGCTTAGGCCAGGGAGCTTTCTTT. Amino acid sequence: CASSLGQGAFF. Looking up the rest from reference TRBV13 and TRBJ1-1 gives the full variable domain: AAGVIQSPRHLIKEKRETATLKCYPIPRHDTVYWYQQGPGQDPQFLISFYEKMQSDKGSIPDRFSAQQFSDYHSELNMSSLELGDSALYFCASSLGQGAFFGQGTRLTVV.